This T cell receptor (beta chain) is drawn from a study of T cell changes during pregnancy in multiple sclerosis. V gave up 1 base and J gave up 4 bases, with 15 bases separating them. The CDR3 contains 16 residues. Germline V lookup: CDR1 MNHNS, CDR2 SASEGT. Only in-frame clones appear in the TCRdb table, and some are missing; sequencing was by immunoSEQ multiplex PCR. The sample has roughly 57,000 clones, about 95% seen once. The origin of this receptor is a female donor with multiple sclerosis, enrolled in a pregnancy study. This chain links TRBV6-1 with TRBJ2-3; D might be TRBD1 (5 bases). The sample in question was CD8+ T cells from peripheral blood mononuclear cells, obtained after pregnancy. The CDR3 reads CASSEVVGQGADTQYF. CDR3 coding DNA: TGTGCCAGCAGTGAAGTGGTCGGGCAGGGCGCAGATACGCAGTATTTT.